This TCR beta chain was sequenced in a study of monozygotic twins with inflammatory bowel disease (dated by TCRdb to the late 2010s). A note on the overall study: In total, 28 monozygotic twin pairs made up the full study: 19 Danish pairs, all IBD-discordant, plus nine German pairs, of which four were IBD-concordant and five were IBD-discordant. Disease-associated traits were sought mainly through comparisons between IBD patients and their genetically identical healthy co-twins within discordant pairs. Each individual had, on average, about 151 000 unique TCRalpha sequences and 181 000 unique TCRbeta sequences available for analysis. On the study overall, not on this receptor specifically: The results gave no support for a single strong signal or clonotype linked to IBD. Concordant and discordant twins showed no difference in repertoire similarity, possibly because of limited statistical power. Background noise and inter-individual variability may have been introduced into the repertoires by the differing immunosuppressive treatments among patients. A decrease in TCRbeta repertoire diversity, as measured by inverse Simpson index, was observed in IBD patients compared with their healthy co-twins. The analysis was unable to tell apart different T cell subtypes. Fewer clonotypes were shared with other individuals by IBD patients than by healthy twins, most markedly in patients showing signs of disease activity.

Library construction relied on 5' RACE. The input for every TCR library was 3,500 to 4,500 ng of total RNA. For each sample, cDNA synthesis with SMARTScribe reverse transcriptase was split into eight separate reactions. During cDNA synthesis, template switching was used to introduce unique molecular identifiers that contained a 6-nucleotide sample barcode. Amplification of TCRalpha and TCRbeta cDNA involved two nested PCRs of around 16 and 10 cycles, and each PCR was followed by bead purification. Before amplification, the cDNA was treated with uracil DNA-glycosylase and purified using the QIAquick PCR purification kit. The second PCR added Illumina TruSeq-compatible adapters along with sample-specific barcodes. TapeStation and Qubit were used to check library quality and concentration, and about 4.5 ng of each library was pooled. Sequencing of pooled libraries was carried out on an Illumina HiSeq2500 single-index Rapid Run using 2 x 100 bp reads and custom sequencing primers. Processing in the source paper ran as follows. UMI-based consensus assembly with MiGEC version 1.2.6 was used to correct PCR and sequencing errors. V(D)J alignment, clonotype assembly and CDR3 extraction were performed with MiXCR version 2.1.1. To normalise gene usage, clonotype sharing and MAIT/NKT TCR abundance, the top 1000, 10 000 and 20 000 clonotypes in each sample were analysed. After downsampling to 27 000 UMIs, diversity was calculated as the inverse Simpson index using the vegan R package. Paired Mann-Whitney U tests on discordant twin pairs were used, with Benjamini-Hochberg multiple-testing correction. Through TCRdb reprocessing, the reads give one entry per CDR3 protein sequence; DNA is omitted. Here the V and J calls rest on TCRdb's processing, not on the authors' analysis. The table for this sample records about 300,000 distinct CDR3 sequences. The leading ten clones occupy roughly 5.3% of the sample.

An approximately 2.5 ml peripheral blood sample was drawn into PAXgene tubes per donor and stored at -80°C. Without any T cell sorting, total RNA was extracted from whole blood using the PAXgene blood miRNA kit on an automated QIAcube. Deep TCRalpha and TCRbeta repertoire profiling with unique molecular barcoding was performed on peripheral blood of monozygotic twin pairs concordant or discordant for inflammatory bowel disease. For every twin pair, smoking habits were documented, and each individual was categorised as a current, former or never smoker. As concerns this clonotype: There is no known antigen for this receptor.

This sequence was found in a human donor with ulcerative colitis or Crohn's disease, or a healthy co-twin of an affected twin (not recorded which). Sequenced: blood.

The CDR3 protein: CASSSLAGSGTDTQYF. Recombination joined TRBV13 with TRBJ2-3; as DNA is missing, the TRBD2 call by TCRdb cannot be tested. CDR3 length: 16 amino acids, cysteine to phenylalanine. The record lacks a DNA sequence. The germline V gene encodes CDR1 PRHDT and CDR2 FYEKMQ (reference sequence).